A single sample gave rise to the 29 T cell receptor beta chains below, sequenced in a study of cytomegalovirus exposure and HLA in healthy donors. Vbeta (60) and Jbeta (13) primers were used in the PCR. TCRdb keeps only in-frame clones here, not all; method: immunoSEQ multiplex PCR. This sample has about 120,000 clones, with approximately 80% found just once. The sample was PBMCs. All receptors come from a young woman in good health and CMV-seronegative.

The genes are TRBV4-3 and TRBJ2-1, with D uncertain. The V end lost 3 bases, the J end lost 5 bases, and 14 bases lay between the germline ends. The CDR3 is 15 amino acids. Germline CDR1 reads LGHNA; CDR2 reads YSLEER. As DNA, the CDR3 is TGCGCCAGCAGCCAGGTTCTTAACCGGGACAATGAGCAGTTCTTC. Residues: CASSQVLNRDNEQFF.

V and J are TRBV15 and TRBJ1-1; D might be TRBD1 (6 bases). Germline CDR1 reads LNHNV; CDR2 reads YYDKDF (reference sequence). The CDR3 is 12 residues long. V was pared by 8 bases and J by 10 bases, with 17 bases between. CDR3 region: CATQQGFGAAFF. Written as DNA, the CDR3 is TGTGCCACCCAACAGGGTTTCGGAGCAGCTTTCTTT.

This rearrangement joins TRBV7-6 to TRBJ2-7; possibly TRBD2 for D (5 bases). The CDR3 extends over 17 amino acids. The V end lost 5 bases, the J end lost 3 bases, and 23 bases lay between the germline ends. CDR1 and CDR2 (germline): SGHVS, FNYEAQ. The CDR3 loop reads CASSLPKDGRGNYEQYF. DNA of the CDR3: TGTGCCAGCAGCCTCCCGAAGGACGGAAGAGGGAACTACGAGCAGTACTTC.

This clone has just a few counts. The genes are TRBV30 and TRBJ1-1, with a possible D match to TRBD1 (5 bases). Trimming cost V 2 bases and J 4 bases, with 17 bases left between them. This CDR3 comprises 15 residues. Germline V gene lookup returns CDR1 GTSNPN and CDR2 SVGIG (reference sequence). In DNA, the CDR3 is TGTGCCTGGAGTAAGGGTGGGGCGCGCGGCACTGAAGCTTTCTTT. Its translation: CAWSKGGARGTEAFF. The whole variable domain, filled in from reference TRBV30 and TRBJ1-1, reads SQTIHQWPATLVQPVGSPLSLECTVEGTSNPNLYWYRQAAGRGLQLLFYSVGIGQISSEVPQNLSASRPQDRQFILSSKKLLLSDSGFYLCAWSKGGARGTEAFFGQGTRLTVV.

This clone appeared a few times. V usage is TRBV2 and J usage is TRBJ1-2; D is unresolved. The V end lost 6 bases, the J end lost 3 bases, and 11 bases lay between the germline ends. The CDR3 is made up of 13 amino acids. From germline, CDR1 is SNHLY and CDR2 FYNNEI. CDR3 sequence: CASRPGTDYGYTF. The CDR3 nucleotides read TGTGCCAGCAGGCCAGGTACGGACTATGGCTACACCTTC.

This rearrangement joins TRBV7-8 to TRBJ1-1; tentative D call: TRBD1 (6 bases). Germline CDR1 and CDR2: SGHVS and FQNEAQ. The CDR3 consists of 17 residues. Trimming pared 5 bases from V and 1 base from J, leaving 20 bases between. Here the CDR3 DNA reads TGTGCCAGCAGCCGCGGGGGGGGGCGCGGGGGGAACACTGAAGCTTTCTTT. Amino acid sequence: CASSRGGGRGGNTEAFF. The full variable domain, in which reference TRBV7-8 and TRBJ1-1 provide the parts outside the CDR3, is GAGVSQSPRYKVAKRGQDVALRCDPISGHVSLFWYQQALGQGPEFLTYFQNEAQLDKSGLPSDRFFAERPEGSVSTLKIQRTQQEDSAVYLCASSRGGGRGGNTEAFFGQGTRLTVV.

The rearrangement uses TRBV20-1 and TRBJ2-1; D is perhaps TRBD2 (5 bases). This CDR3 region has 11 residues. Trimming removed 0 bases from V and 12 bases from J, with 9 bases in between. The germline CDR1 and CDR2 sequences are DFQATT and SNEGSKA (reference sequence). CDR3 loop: CSARDVDWQFF. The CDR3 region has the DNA TGCAGTGCTAGAGATGTGGACTGGCAGTTCTTC.

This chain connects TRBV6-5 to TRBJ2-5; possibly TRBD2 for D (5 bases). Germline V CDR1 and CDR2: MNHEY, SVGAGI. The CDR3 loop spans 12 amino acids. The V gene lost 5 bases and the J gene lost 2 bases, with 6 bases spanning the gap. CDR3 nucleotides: TGTGCCAGCAGTGGACTGCAAGAGACCCAGTACTTC. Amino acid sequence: CASSGLQETQYF.

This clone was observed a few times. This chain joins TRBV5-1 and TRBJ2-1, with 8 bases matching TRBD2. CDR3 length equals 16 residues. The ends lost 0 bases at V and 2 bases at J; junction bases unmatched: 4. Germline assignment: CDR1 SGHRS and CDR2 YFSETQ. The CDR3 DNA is TGCGCCAGCAGCTTGGCAGCGGGAGTCACCTACAATGAGCAGTTCTTC. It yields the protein CASSLAAGVTYNEQFF.

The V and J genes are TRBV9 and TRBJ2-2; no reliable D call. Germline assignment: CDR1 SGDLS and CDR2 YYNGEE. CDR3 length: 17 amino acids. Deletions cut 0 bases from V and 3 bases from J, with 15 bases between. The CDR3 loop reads CASSVDRVVRDTGELFF. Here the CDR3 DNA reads TGTGCCAGCAGCGTAGATCGGGTGGTCCGAGACACCGGGGAGCTGTTTTTT.

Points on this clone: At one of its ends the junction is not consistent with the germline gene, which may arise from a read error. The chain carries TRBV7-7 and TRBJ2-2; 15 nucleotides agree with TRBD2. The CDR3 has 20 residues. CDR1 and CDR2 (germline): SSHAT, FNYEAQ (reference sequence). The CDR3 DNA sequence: TGTGCTAGCAGCTTACCCCGTGGACTAGCGGGGGGGCCAGACACCGGGGAGCTGTTTTTT. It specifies CASSLPRGLAGGPDTGELFF.

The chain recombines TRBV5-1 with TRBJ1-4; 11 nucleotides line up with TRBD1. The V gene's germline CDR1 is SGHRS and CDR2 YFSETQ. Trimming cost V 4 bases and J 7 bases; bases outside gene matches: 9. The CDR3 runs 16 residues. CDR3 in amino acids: CASSRTRGQGGEKLFF. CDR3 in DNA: TGCGCCAGCAGCCGGACCCGGGGACAGGGGGGTGAAAAACTGTTTTTT.

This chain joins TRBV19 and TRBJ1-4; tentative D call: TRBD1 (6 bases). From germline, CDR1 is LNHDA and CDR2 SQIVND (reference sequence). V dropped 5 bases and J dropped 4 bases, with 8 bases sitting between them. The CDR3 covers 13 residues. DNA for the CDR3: TGTGCCAGTAGTTGGACAGTTAATGAAAAACTGTTTTTT. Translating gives CASSWTVNEKLFF. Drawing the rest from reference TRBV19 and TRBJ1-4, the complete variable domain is DGGITQSPKYLFRKEGQNVTLSCEQNLNHDAMYWYRQDPGQGLRLIYYSQIVNDFQKGDIAEGYSVSREKKESFPLTVTSAQKNPTAFYLCASSWTVNEKLFFGSGTQLSVL.

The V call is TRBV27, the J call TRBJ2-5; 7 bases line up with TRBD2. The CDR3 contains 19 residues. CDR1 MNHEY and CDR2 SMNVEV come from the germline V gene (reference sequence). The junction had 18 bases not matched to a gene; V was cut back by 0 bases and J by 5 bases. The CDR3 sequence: CASSLSAPSDGGRGETQYF. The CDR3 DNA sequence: TGTGCCAGCAGTTTATCGGCCCCATCCGATGGAGGGAGGGGCGAGACCCAGTACTTC.

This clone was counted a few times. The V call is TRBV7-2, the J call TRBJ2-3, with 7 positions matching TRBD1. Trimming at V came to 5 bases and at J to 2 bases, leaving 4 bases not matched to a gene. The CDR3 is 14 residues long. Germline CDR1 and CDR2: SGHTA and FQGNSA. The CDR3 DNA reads TGTGCCAGCAGCGTCAGGGGGAACACAGATACGCAGTATTTT. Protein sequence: CASSVRGNTDTQYF.

In DNA, the CDR3 is TGTGCCAGCAGCTTTGGACTAGCGGCAGATACGCAGTATTTT. Encoded protein: CASSFGLAADTQYF. J is TRBJ2-3 and V is TRBV11-2, with TRBD2 identical over 10 bases. CDR1 and CDR2 from the germline V gene are SGHAT and FQNNGV. This CDR3 region has 14 residues. V gave up 3 bases and J gave up 4 bases; unmatched junction bases: 1.

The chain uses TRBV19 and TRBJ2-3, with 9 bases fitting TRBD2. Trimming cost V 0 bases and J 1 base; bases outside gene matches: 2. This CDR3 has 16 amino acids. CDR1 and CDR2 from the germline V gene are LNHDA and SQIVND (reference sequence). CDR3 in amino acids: CASSIDPSGGTDTQYF. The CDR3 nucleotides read TGTGCCAGTAGTATAGATCCTAGCGGGGGCACAGATACGCAGTATTTT.

This CDR3 is CASSPRSNTEAFF. CDR3 nucleotide sequence: TGTGCCAGTAGTCCTCGGTCGAACACTGAAGCTTTCTTT. The V and J genes are TRBV19 and TRBJ1-1; D gene unclear. CDR1 and CDR2 (germline): LNHDA, SQIVND (reference sequence). This CDR3 comprises 13 residues. The germline V and J ends were trimmed by 5 bases and 1 base, with 8 bases remaining between them.

The CDR3 sequence is CASSFRLAGGPRETQYF. The CDR3 nucleotides are TGTGCCAGCAGTTTCCGACTAGCGGGAGGGCCTCGGGAAACGCAGTATTTT. The chain has TRBV27 and TRBJ2-3; 14 nucleotides line up with TRBD2. Germline loops: CDR1 MNHEY, CDR2 SMNVEV (reference sequence). The CDR3 covers 17 residues. Unmatched junction bases numbered 11, after V lost 3 bases and J lost 9 bases.

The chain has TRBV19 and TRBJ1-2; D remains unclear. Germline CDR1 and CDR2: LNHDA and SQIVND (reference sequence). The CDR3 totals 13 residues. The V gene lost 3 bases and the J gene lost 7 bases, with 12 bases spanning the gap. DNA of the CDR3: TGTGCCAGTAGTATTCCGGCAGGCTTTGGCTACACCTTC. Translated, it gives CASSIPAGFGYTF.

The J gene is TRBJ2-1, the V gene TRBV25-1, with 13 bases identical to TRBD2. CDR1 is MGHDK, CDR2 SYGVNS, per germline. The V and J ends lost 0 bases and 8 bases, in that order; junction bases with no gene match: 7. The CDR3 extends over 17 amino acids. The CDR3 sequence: CASSEYMGTSGIDEQFF. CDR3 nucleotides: TGTGCCAGCAGTGAATATATGGGGACTAGCGGGATCGATGAGCAGTTCTTC.

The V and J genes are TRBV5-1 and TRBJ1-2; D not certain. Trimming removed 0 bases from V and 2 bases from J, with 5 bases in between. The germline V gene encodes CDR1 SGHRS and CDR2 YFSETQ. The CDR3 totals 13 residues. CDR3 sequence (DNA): TGCGCCAGCAGCTTGGAACGGAACTATGGCTACACCTTC. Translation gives CASSLERNYGYTF.

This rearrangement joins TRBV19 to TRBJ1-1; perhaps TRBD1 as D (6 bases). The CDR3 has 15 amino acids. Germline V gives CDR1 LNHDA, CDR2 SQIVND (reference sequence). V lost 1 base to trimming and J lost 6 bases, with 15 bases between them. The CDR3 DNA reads TGTGCCAGTAGTATAGCTCTGACAGGTTCTGCTGAAGCTTTCTTT. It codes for CASSIALTGSAEAFF.

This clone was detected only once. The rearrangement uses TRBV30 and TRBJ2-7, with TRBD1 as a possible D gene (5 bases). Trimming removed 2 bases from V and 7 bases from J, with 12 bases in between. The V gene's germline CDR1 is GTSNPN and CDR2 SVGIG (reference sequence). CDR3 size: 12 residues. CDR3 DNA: TGTGCCTGGAGTTCGCAGGGCTTAGAGCAGTACTTC. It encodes CAWSSQGLEQYF. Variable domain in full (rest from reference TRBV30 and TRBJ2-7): SQTIHQWPATLVQPVGSPLSLECTVEGTSNPNLYWYRQAAGRGLQLLFYSVGIGQISSEVPQNLSASRPQDRQFILSSKKLLLSDSGFYLCAWSSQGLEQYFGPGTRLTVT.

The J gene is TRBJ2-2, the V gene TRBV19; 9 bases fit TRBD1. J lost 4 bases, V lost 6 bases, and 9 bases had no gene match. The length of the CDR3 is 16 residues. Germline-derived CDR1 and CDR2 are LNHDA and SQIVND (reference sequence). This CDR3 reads CASSHLQGASTGELFF. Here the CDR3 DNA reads TGTGCCAGTAGCCATCTACAGGGGGCAAGCACCGGGGAGCTGTTTTTT.

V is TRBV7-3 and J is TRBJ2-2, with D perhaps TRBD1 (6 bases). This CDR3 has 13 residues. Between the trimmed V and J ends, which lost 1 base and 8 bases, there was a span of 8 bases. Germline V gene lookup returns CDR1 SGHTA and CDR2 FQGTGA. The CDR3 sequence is CASSLMGTGELFF. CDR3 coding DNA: TGTGCCAGCAGCTTAATGGGGACAGGGGAGCTGTTTTTT.

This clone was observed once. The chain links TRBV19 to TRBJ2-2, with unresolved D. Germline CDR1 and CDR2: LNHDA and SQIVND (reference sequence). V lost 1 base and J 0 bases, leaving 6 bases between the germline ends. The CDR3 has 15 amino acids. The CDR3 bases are TGTGCCAGTAGTATAGGGGCGACGAACACCGGGGAGCTGTTTTTT. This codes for CASSIGATNTGELFF.

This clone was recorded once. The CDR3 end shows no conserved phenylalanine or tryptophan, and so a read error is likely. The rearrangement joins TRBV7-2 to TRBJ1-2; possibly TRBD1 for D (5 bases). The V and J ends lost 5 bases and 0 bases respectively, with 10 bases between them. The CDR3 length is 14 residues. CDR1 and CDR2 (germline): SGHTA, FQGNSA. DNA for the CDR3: TGTGCCAGCAGCCGAACGACAGCTAACTATGGCTACACCCTC. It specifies CASSRTTANYGYTL.

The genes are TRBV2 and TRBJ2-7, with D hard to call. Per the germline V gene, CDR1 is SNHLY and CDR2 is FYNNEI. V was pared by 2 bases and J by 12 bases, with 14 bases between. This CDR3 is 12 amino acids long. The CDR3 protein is CASSEFTPCAYF. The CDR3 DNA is TGTGCCAGCAGTGAATTTACTCCCTGCGCGTACTTC.